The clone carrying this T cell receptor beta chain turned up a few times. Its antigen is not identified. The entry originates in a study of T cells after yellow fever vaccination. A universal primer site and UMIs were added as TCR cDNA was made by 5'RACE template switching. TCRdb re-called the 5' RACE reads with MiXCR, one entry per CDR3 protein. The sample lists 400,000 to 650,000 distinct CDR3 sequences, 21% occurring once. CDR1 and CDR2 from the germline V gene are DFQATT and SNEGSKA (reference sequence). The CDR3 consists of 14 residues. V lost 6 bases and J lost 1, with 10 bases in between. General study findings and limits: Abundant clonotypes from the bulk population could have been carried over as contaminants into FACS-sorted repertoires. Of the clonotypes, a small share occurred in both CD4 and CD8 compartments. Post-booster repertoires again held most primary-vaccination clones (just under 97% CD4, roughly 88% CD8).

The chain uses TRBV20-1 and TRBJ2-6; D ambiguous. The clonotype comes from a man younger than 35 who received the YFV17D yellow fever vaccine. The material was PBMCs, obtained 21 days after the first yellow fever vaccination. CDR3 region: CSAQTLSGANVLTF. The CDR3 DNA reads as TGCAGTGCCCAGACCTTATCTGGGGCCAACGTCCTGACTTTC.